The 13 T cell receptor beta chains given below trace back to one sample, sequenced in a study of cytomegalovirus exposure and HLA in healthy donors. The primer mix had 60 Vbeta and 13 Jbeta primers. Here immunoSEQ multiplex PCR was the method, and the copy in TCRdb shows in-frame clones only, minus some. The table lists 55,000 to 90,000 clones, roughly four fifths of them singletons. The sample taken for sequencing was PBMCs. The receptors originated from a man aged 45-65 years in good health and CMV-seronegative.

This clone was observed a handful of times. This chain connects TRBV6-1 to TRBJ1-4, with 8 bases lining up with TRBD1. The germline V gene has CDR1 MNHNS and CDR2 SASEGT. The trim removed 6 bases at V and 7 bases at J, leaving 7 bases unmatched. There are 14 residues in the CDR3. CDR3 protein: CASSATGAGEKLFF. CDR3 DNA: TGTGCCAGCAGCGCGACAGGGGCTGGTGAAAAACTGTTTTTT.

V gene TRBV6-4 combines with J gene TRBJ2-1; D is undetermined. CDR1 is MRHNA, CDR2 SNTAGT, per germline. V was pared by 0 bases and J by 14 bases, with 11 bases between. The CDR3 length is 12 residues. The CDR3 region is CASSDSSARKFF. In DNA, the CDR3 is TGTGCCAGCAGTGACTCGAGCGCTAGGAAGTTCTTC.

This clone was recorded a few times. The J gene is TRBJ2-3, the V gene TRBV9; 7 bases match TRBD2. V trimming: 4 bases; J trimming: 5 bases; junction bases outside the gene matches: 16. Germline assignment: CDR1 SGDLS and CDR2 YYNGEE. This CDR3 is 17 amino acids long. For the CDR3, the DNA is TGTGCCAGCAGCTCCCTCGGCTGGCGGGAGATGGTAGATACGCAGTATTTT. It is translated as CASSSLGWREMVDTQYF.

V is TRBV7-2 and J is TRBJ1-3, with 10 bases lining up with TRBD1. J gave up 1 base and V 8 bases, and 5 bases lay outside the gene matches. Germline V gene data show CDR1 as SGHTA and CDR2 as FQGNSA. The CDR3 extends over 15 amino acids. The DNA of the CDR3 is TGTGCCAGCTCCGACAGGGGGCCTTCTGGAAACACCATATATTTT. Translating gives CASSDRGPSGNTIYF.

This clone ranks as medium-sized. The gene calls are TRBV7-6 and TRBJ2-7, with D hard to call. V lost 1 base and J 5 bases, leaving 6 bases between the germline ends. The germline V gene has CDR1 SGHVS and CDR2 FNYEAQ. The CDR3 covers 12 residues. The CDR3 DNA follows: TGTGCCAGCAGCTTAGGAGATGACGAGCAGTACTTC. Protein: CASSLGDDEQYF.

The V and J genes are TRBV5-1 and TRBJ1-1; the D is unclear. V was trimmed by 4 bases and J by 4 bases, leaving 11 bases between them. The CDR3 loop spans 13 amino acids. Germline V gene sequence: CDR1 SGHRS, CDR2 YFSETQ. The CDR3: CASSPGSITEAFF. CDR3 DNA: TGCGCCAGCAGCCCGGGTAGTATCACTGAAGCTTTCTTT.

This rearrangement joins TRBV5-4 to TRBJ2-1; D is possibly TRBD1 (5 bases). The length of the CDR3 is 15 residues. The V gene's germline CDR1 is SGHNT and CDR2 YYREEE (reference sequence). V was pared by 3 bases and J by 0 bases, with 10 bases between. In DNA form, the CDR3 reads TGTGCCAGCAGCTCACAGGCTAGCTCCTACAATGAGCAGTTCTTC. Translating it yields CASSSQASSYNEQFF.

The chain links TRBV19 to TRBJ1-2; TRBD1 is a possible D gene (5 bases). CDR3 length: 14 amino acids. V was pared by 3 bases and J by 6 bases, with 14 bases between. Germline CDR1 and CDR2: LNHDA and SQIVND (reference sequence). The chain's CDR3 is CASSILGRVNGYTF. As DNA, the CDR3 is TGTGCCAGTAGTATCTTGGGCAGGGTGAATGGCTACACCTTC.

This clone appeared once. The chain uses TRBV5-1 and TRBJ2-7; the D is unclear. The CDR3 covers 11 residues. CDR1 and CDR2 from the germline V gene are SGHRS and YFSETQ. Trimming took off 3 bases at V and 2 bases at J, with 3 bases between the two ends. This CDR3 reads CASSSTYEQYF. The CDR3 DNA reads TGCGCCAGCAGCTCCACCTACGAGCAGTACTTC.

The V and J genes are TRBV15 and TRBJ1-5; 9 positions agree with TRBD1. The trim removed 0 bases at V and 6 bases at J, leaving 3 bases unmatched. CDR3 length: 15 residues. In germline, CDR1 is LNHNV, CDR2 YYDKDF (reference sequence). This CDR3 is CATSRETGGIQPQHF. The CDR3 region has the DNA TGTGCCACCAGCAGAGAGACAGGGGGTATTCAGCCCCAGCATTTT.

The gene calls are TRBV2 and TRBJ2-1; 9 positions match TRBD1. Germline V gene sequence: CDR1 SNHLY, CDR2 FYNNEI. The CDR3 has 13 amino acids. With V trimmed by 7 bases and J by 6 bases, 4 bases remained unmatched. CDR3 bases: TGTGCCAGCACACAGGGGGCGGGCAATGAGCAGTTCTTC. Amino acids: CASTQGAGNEQFF.

This rearrangement joins TRBV27 to TRBJ1-4, with 8 bases identical to TRBD1. This CDR3 contains 14 residues. V lost 6 bases to trimming and J lost 6 bases; unmatched junction nucleotides: 6. CDR1 and CDR2 (germline): MNHEY, SMNVEV (reference sequence). CDR3 sequence reads: CASRWTGKDEKLFF. In nucleotides, the CDR3 is TGTGCCAGCAGGTGGACAGGGAAGGATGAAAAACTGTTTTTT.

The chain joins TRBV5-6 to TRBJ2-4, with 7 bases that match TRBD1. Trimming took 4 bases from V and 0 from J; bases not matched to a gene: 4. There are 15 residues in the CDR3. Germline V gene lookup returns CDR1 SGHDT and CDR2 YYEEEE. CDR3 in amino acids: CASSLGQIAKNIQYF. CDR3 nucleotide sequence: TGTGCCAGCAGCCTGGGACAGATAGCCAAAAACATTCAGTACTTC.